This entry lists 20 T cell receptor beta chains sequenced from one sample in a study of memory CD4+ T cells and cytomegalovirus serostatus (dated by TCRdb to the late 2010s). Libraries were built with the immunoSEQ multiplex PCR assay. The source is immuneACCESS, and TCRdb retained only in-frame sequences with V and J called. Part of the clones is not carried over; for the studies checked, unresolved V genes explain less than half of this, and the remainder is unexplained. Within this sample are about 50,000 clones, with roughly 82% of them counted one time only. The top ten constitute over 0.35% of the sample. A FACSAria II was used to sort memory CD4+ T cells, defined as single viable CD3+CD4+CD8-CD45RO+ cells. The material sequenced was memory CD4+ T cells from blood. The origin of the receptors is an adult in good health and CMV-seronegative.

The chain recombines TRBV28 with TRBJ1-2, with D perhaps matching TRBD1 (5 bases). The V end was cut by 3 bases, the J end by 8 bases, with 22 bases between. Germline V lookup: CDR1 MDHEN, CDR2 SYDVKM. The CDR3 is 16 residues long. The CDR3 DNA reads TGTGCCAGCAGTTTTGGGGTAGGCACGAGTCGGGGGGGCTACACCTTC. Protein sequence: CASSFGVGTSRGGYTF.

In this sample, this clone turned up once. V gene TRBV5-6 combines with J gene TRBJ1-6, with TRBD1 as a possible D gene (6 bases). CDR1 SGHDT and CDR2 YYEEEE come from the germline V gene. This CDR3 contains 15 residues. The V and J ends lost 4 bases and 13 bases respectively, with 21 bases between them. CDR3: CASSPRDIDSSPLHF. CDR3 DNA: TGTGCCAGCAGCCCCCGGGACATTGACTCCAGTCCCCTCCACTTT.

This clone has just one count. This chain links TRBV28 with TRBJ1-2, with 9 positions matching TRBD1. With 4 bases clipped from V and 4 bases from J, the junction kept 10 bases outside the gene matches. The CDR3 extends over 16 amino acids. Germline V gene data show CDR1 as MDHEN and CDR2 as SYDVKM. The DNA for the CDR3 is TGTGCCAGCAGTTCCCCTAACAGGGGGCGGGTCTATGGCTACACCTTC. It encodes CASSSPNRGRVYGYTF.

V gene TRBV6-5 combines with J gene TRBJ2-7; TRBD1 aligns across 7 bases. The germline V gene encodes CDR1 MNHEY and CDR2 SVGAGI. Trimming cost V 6 bases and J 1 base; bases outside gene matches: 9. The CDR3 contains 15 residues. The CDR3 DNA is TGTGCCAGCAGCAAGGGACAGCAAAAGTCCTACGAGCAGTACTTC. Its translation is CASSKGQQKSYEQYF.

J is TRBJ2-3 and V is TRBV11-2, with no clear D. The CDR3 runs 13 residues. Germline assignment: CDR1 SGHAT and CDR2 FQNNGV. Trimming stripped 2 bases from V and 5 bases from J, with 8 bases between. CDR3 nucleotide sequence: TGTGCCAGCAGCTTACGATGGTTAGATACGCAGTATTTT. It is translated as CASSLRWLDTQYF.

The V and J genes are TRBV11-2 and TRBJ1-3; D is perhaps TRBD1 (5 bases). Germline-derived CDR1 and CDR2 are SGHAT and FQNNGV. V shed 5 bases and J shed 4 bases, with 15 bases lying between them. The CDR3 consists of 15 residues. The CDR3 sequence: CASSPRDDRGNTIYF. Here the CDR3 DNA reads TGTGCCAGCAGCCCCCGGGACGACCGGGGAAACACCATATATTTT.

The J gene is TRBJ2-1, the V gene TRBV18; 15 bases are a match to TRBD2. The J segment lost 4 bases and the V segment lost 4 bases, leaving 8 bases of the junction unmatched. The CDR3 spans 18 residues. Germline lookup yields CDR1 KGHSH and CDR2 LQKENI. The CDR3 spells CASSLPGLAGGSYNEQFF. In DNA form, the CDR3 reads TGTGCCAGCTCACTGCCGGGACTAGCGGGGGGCTCGTACAATGAGCAGTTCTTC.

The chain recombines TRBV4-1 with TRBJ1-2; D gene unclear. V was pared by 0 bases and J by 1 base, with 12 bases between. The CDR3 is made up of 16 amino acids. Germline CDR1 reads MGHRA; CDR2 reads YSYEKL. In DNA form, the CDR3 reads TGCGCCAGCAGCCAAGAGCACAGCCAAAATAACTATGGCTACACCTTC. As protein: CASSQEHSQNNYGYTF.

The chain employs TRBV7-2 and TRBJ2-7; 7 positions match TRBD1. V trimming: 5 bases; J trimming: 3 bases; junction bases outside the gene matches: 4. CDR3 length: 13 residues. The germline V gene encodes CDR1 SGHTA and CDR2 FQGNSA. CDR3: CASSAGGDYEQYF. As DNA, the CDR3 is TGTGCCAGCAGCGCAGGGGGAGACTACGAGCAGTACTTC.

This clone was counted once. This chain links TRBV5-5 with TRBJ2-7; D assignment may be TRBD1 or TRBD2 (5 bases each). The CDR3 length is 15 residues. V lost 1 base and J lost 9, with 20 bases in between. Per germline, CDR1 SGHKS and CDR2 YYEKEE (reference sequence). For the CDR3, the DNA is TGTGCCAGCAGCTTGAGTCACGGGGCCCCCATCGGGCAGTACTTC. This codes for CASSLSHGAPIGQYF.

The rearrangement joins TRBV7-3 to TRBJ1-6; TRBD1 might be the D (5 bases). The CDR3 has 12 amino acids. CDR1 and CDR2 from the germline V gene are SGHTA and FQGTGA. Between the trimmed V and J ends, which lost 5 bases and 13 bases, there was a span of 12 bases. The CDR3 DNA sequence: TGTGCCAGCAGCCCATTGGGGGGGCCCCTCCACTTT. Translation gives CASSPLGGPLHF.

This rearrangement joins TRBV18 to TRBJ2-5, with TRBD2 as a possible D gene (6 bases). Germline V gene data show CDR1 as KGHSH and CDR2 as LQKENI. V was clipped by 6 bases and J by 4 bases, with 12 bases between them. The CDR3 runs 13 residues. The CDR3 is CASSGGFRETQYF. The CDR3 bases are TGTGCCAGCTCCGGGGGTTTCAGAGAGACCCAGTACTTC. Looking up the rest from reference TRBV18 and TRBJ2-5 gives the full variable domain: NAGVMQNPRHLVRRRGQEARLRCSPMKGHSHVYWYRQLPEEGLKFMVYLQKENIIDESGMPKERFSAEFPKEGPSILRIQQVVRGDSAAYFCASSGGFRETQYFGPGTRLLVL.

This clone was seen a few times. The chain combines TRBV4-3 with TRBJ2-7, with D possibly called TRBD1 or TRBD2 (6 bases each). V was trimmed by 0 bases and J by 3 bases, leaving 12 bases between them. CDR3 length equals 15 residues. The germline gives CDR1 LGHNA, CDR2 YSLEER. The CDR3 coding sequence is TGCGCCAGCAGCCAAGAACGGGGGCCCCTCTACGAGCAGTACTTC. Translation gives CASSQERGPLYEQYF.

The J gene is TRBJ1-1, the V gene TRBV11-2, with D perhaps TRBD1 (5 bases). CDR1 is SGHAT and CDR2 is FQNNGV in the germline V gene. V lost 5 bases and J 1 base, leaving 8 bases between the germline ends. The CDR3 loop spans 13 amino acids. CDR3 loop: CASSRQGNTEAFF. The CDR3 DNA reads TGTGCCAGCAGCCGGCAGGGGAACACTGAAGCTTTCTTT.

This clone has more than one count but fewer than ten. The gene calls are TRBV18 and TRBJ1-2, with D hard to call. Germline V gene data show CDR1 as KGHSH and CDR2 as LQKENI. The CDR3 is 13 amino acids. Trimming took off 2 bases at V and 3 bases at J, with 7 bases between the two ends. CDR3 DNA sequence: TGTGCCAGCTCACCAAACTTGGACTATGGCTACACCTTC. Translation: CASSPNLDYGYTF.

The chain couples TRBV10-3 to TRBJ2-1; TRBD1 matches 10 bases. CDR1 and CDR2 (germline): ENHRY, SYGVKD. CDR3 size: 11 residues. J gave up 12 bases and V 10 bases, and 6 bases lay outside the gene matches. CDR3 coding DNA: TGTGCCACCGGACAGGGGGGGATGCAGTTCTTC. It yields the protein CATGQGGMQFF.

The chain employs TRBV7-6 and TRBJ2-7, with D tentatively TRBD1 (6 bases). Between the trimmed V and J ends, which lost 1 base and 0 bases, there was a span of 10 bases. The CDR3 runs to 15 residues. The germline V gene encodes CDR1 SGHVS and CDR2 FNYEAQ. The CDR3 spells CASSLEDRSSYEQYF. The CDR3 DNA reads TGTGCCAGCAGCTTAGAGGACAGAAGCTCCTACGAGCAGTACTTC.

The V call is TRBV18, the J call TRBJ2-3; D uncertain. Germline CDR1 reads KGHSH; CDR2 reads LQKENI. Trimming pared 5 bases from V and 0 bases from J, leaving 9 bases between. The CDR3 has 14 residues. The CDR3 DNA sequence: TGTGCCAGCTCATACAAAACTAGCACAGATACGCAGTATTTT. It specifies CASSYKTSTDTQYF. Using reference TRBV18 and TRBJ2-3 for the parts outside the CDR3, the full variable domain is NAGVMQNPRHLVRRRGQEARLRCSPMKGHSHVYWYRQLPEEGLKFMVYLQKENIIDESGMPKERFSAEFPKEGPSILRIQQVVRGDSAAYFCASSYKTSTDTQYFGPGTRLTVL.

This sequence joins TRBV2 and TRBJ2-2; D unclear. Germline CDR1 is SNHLY and CDR2 is FYNNEI. There are 13 residues in the CDR3. Trimming left V 4 bases short and J 3 bases short, with 6 bases between. In DNA, the CDR3 is TGTGCCAGCAGTGGGGTAGACACCGGGGAGCTGTTTTTT. It is translated as CASSGVDTGELFF.

The CDR3 is CAISGRGPNEKLFF. The CDR3 DNA reads TGTGCCATCAGTGGCAGGGGTCCTAATGAAAAACTGTTTTTT. The J gene is TRBJ1-4, the V gene TRBV10-3, with a tentative D call TRBD1 (6 bases). CDR1 and CDR2 from the germline V gene are ENHRY and SYGVKD. V shed 4 bases and J shed 3 bases, with 9 bases lying between them. CDR3 length equals 14 residues.